The rows below give T cell receptor beta chains drawn from one sample of a study of blood T cell repertoires in COVID-19. Using immunoSEQ multiplex PCR, the repertoire was profiled, and TCRdb retains in-frame clones only, with some absent. The sample holds around 250,000 clones, more than 75% seen once. Sequencing was carried out using PBMCs or T cells enriched from blood (not recorded which). Receptors originate from a woman between 50 and 59 years old who had recovered from COVID-19. The CDR3 runs from the conserved cysteine through the conserved F or W. A D gene is named only where the DNA matches it firmly. Where a row states a size, it is once, few, many or the class of an expanded clone; other rows omit it.

length: 12
V: TRBV19
J: TRBJ2-1
D: TRBD1
size: .
CDR3: CASEGQGDEQFF
DNA: TGTGCCAGTGAGGGACAGGGCGATGAGCAGTTCTTC

length: 19
V: TRBV11-2
J: TRBJ2-6
D: TRBD1
size: once
CDR3: CASSEGQTFGISGANVLTF
DNA: TGTGCCAGCAGCGAGGGACAGACATTTGGGATTTCTGGGGCCAACGTCCTGACTTTC

length: 15
V: TRBV29-1
J: TRBJ2-7
D: TRBD2
size: .
CDR3: CSVGGLAEDPYEQYF
DNA: TGCAGCGTTGGGGGACTAGCGGAGGACCCCTACGAGCAGTACTTC

length: 15
V: TRBV25-1
J: TRBJ2-7
D: TRBD1
size: once
CDR3: CASSEGGTGSYEQYF
DNA: TGTGCCAGCAGTGAGGGGGGGACAGGGTCCTACGAGCAGTACTTC

length: 13
V: TRBV20-1
J: TRBJ1-1
D: .
size: .
CDR3: CSASEQGNTEAFF
DNA: TGCAGTGCTAGTGAACAGGGGAACACTGAAGCTTTCTTT

length: 14
V: TRBV15
J: TRBJ2-1
D: .
size: .
CDR3: CATSRGGAYNEQFF
DNA: TGTGCCACCAGCAGAGGGGGGGCCTACAATGAGCAGTTCTTC

length: 16
V: TRBV19
J: TRBJ1-3
D: TRBD1
size: .
CDR3: CASSTSRQGIGNTIYF
DNA: TGTGCCAGTAGTACCTCCCGACAGGGCATTGGAAACACCATATATTTT

length: 12
V: TRBV2
J: TRBJ2-5
D: .
size: .
CDR3: CASSWDLGTQYF
DNA: TGTGCCAGCAGCTGGGACTTGGGGACCCAGTACTTC

length: 16
V: TRBV7-9
J: TRBJ1-5
D: TRBD1
size: .
CDR3: CASSLVSGGSNQPQHF
DNA: TGTGCCAGCAGCTTAGTATCAGGGGGCAGCAATCAGCCCCAGCATTTT

length: 11
V: TRBV2
J: TRBJ1-1
D: .
size: .
CDR3: CANGGNTEAFF
DNA: TGTGCCAACGGTGGGAACACTGAAGCTTTCTTT

length: 14
V: TRBV18
J: TRBJ2-5
D: .
size: .
CDR3: CASSPQTGQETQYF
DNA: TGTGCCAGCTCACCTCAGACAGGACAAGAGACCCAGTACTTC